Included here is one T cell receptor beta chain sequence, with context. The source of the sample is a study of radiotherapy plus CTLA-4 blockade in lung cancer. In germline, CDR1 is SQVTM, CDR2 ANQGSEA. The CDR3 contains 13 residues. Trimming took 7 bases from V and 6 from J; bases not matched to a gene: 7. Clones were read by immunoSEQ multiplex PCR, and TCRdb kept only the in-frame ones, dropping some. Of roughly 100,000 clones detected, around 83% appear once; the ten largest clones hold approximately 3.7%. The chain combines TRBV29-1 with TRBJ2-1; 9 nucleotides align to TRBD2. The clonotype originates from a human donor with non-small cell lung cancer who had a partial response to radiotherapy plus ipilimumab. Sample: peripheral blood, taken from a patient treated with radiotherapy plus ipilimumab. The CDR3 sequence: CSAPGLATNEQFF. The CDR3 nucleotides read TGCAGCGCCCCGGGACTAGCCACCAATGAGCAGTTCTTC.